There are many counts of the clone carrying this T cell receptor beta chain. As yet, its antigen is unknown. The read halts 3 residues ahead of the CDR3 end, with the missing end drawn from the germline J gene. The CDR3 is 16 residues long. Trimming took 1 base from V and 4 from J, leaving 16 bases between them. CDR1 is SGHRS, CDR2 YFSETQ, per germline. This specimen belongs to a study of T cell clonality in common variable immunodeficiency. TCRdb's copy holds only in-frame clones and misses some; the assay was immunoSEQ multiplex PCR. The repertoire has roughly 60,000 clones, none seen only once; the ten largest take 1.5% to 2%. Study-wide findings and caveats: Fewer deletions and N-nucleotide insertions were reportedly seen in common variable immunodeficiency TCR beta sequences. Compared with healthy controls, CVID subjects showed increased TCRbeta clonality, mostly in about a third. Shared TCRbeta clones were fewer between CVID subjects than controls.

Sequencing input: peripheral blood mononuclear cells. The sequence was collected from a person between 18 and 70 years old in good health. This chain connects TRBV5-1 to TRBJ2-3, with TRBD1 as a possible D gene (5 bases). CDR3 DNA (partial): TGCGCCAGCAGCTTGTTGTCCAGGGTGCCCCCAGATACG. Protein product: CASSLLSRVPPDT. The full-length CDR3 reads as CASSLLSRVPPDTQYF.